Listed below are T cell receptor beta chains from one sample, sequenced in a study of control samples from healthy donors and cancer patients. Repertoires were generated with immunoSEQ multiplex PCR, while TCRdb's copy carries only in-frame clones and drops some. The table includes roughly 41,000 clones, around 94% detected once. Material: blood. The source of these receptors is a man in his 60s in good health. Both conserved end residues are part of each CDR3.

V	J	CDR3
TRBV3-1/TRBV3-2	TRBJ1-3	CASSQLFTGAGNTIYF
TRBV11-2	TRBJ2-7	CASSRTSGRVLTYEQYF
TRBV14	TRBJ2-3	CASSQGVKSTDTQYF
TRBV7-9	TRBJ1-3	CASSSGAGNTIYF
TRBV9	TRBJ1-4	CASGPTPWAEKLFF
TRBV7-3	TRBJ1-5	CASSPGGGQPQHF
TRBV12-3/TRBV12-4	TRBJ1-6	CATGTLGGSPLHF
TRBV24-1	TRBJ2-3	CATSDSGAPDTQYF
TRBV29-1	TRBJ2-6	CSVDGWRNSGANVLTF
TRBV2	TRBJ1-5	CASGPQSNQPQHF
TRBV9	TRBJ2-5	CASSVGAGGEGETQYF
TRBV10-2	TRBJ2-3	CASSEGGRSDTQYF
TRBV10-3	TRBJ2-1	CAISDPAFNEQFF
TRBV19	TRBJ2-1	CASNRGTSENNEQFF
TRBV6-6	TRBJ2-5	CASSYSNERALKTQYF
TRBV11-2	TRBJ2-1	CADVDGSYGEQFF
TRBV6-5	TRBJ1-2	CASNPVSFDGYTF
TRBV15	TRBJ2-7	CATSRDGQGGYEQYF
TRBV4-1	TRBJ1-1	CASSWLQGVAEAFF